This paragraph reports one TCR beta chain. Its target is not known. Each replicate PCR on the sorted subsets used 150 to 200 ng DNA (around 31,000 T cell genomes). The table came from immunoSEQ multiplex PCR; TCRdb's copy has only in-frame clones and leaves some out. The repertoire holds 1.6 million or so clones, less than 99% seen once, with around 0.38% in the top ten. The data originate from a study of shared clonotypes between healthy human individuals. Study overall: Every donor yielded three CD4 naive, three CD4 memory, two CD8 naive and one CD8 memory plate. Whole-study findings and limits: Non-shared clonotypes showed lower generation probabilities than clonotypes common to all four donors.

This TCR was recovered from a young man in good health. The source material was naive CD4+ T cells sorted from blood. Subset here: CD45RA+ positively selected.

This chain's CDR3 is CASSSPGQGVKQYF. CDR3 nucleotides: TGTGCCAGCAGTTCCCCGGGACAGGGAGTTAAGCAGTACTTC. The rearrangement links TRBV28 to TRBJ2-7; 9 positions match TRBD1. Germline trimming cut 4 bases from V and 8 bases from J; bases unmatched to any gene: 9. The CDR3 runs 14 residues. The germline CDR1 and CDR2 sequences are MDHEN and SYDVKM.